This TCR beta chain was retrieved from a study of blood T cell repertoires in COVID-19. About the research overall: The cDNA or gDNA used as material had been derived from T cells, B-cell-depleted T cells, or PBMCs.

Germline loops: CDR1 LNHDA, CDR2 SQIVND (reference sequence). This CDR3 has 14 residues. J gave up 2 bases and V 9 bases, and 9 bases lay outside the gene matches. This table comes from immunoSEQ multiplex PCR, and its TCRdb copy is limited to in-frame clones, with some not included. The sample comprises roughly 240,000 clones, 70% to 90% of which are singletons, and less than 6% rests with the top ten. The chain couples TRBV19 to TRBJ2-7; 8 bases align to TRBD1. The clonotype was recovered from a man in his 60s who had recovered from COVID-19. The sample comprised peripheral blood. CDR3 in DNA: TGTGCCAGACCTTCGGGACAGGTCCCCTACGAGCAGTACTTC. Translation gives CARPSGQVPYEQYF.